This TCR beta chain is from a study of sequential checkpoint blockade in melanoma. The wider study: Maintenance nivolumab came after either treatment sequence.

Noted treatment: randomized to nivolumab then ipilimumab (arm A) or the reverse (arm B). Only in-frame clones appear in the TCRdb table, and some are missing; sequencing was by immunoSEQ multiplex PCR. The table lists roughly 8,400 clones, more than 75% of them singletons. This CDR3 has 14 amino acids. Trimming cost V 8 bases and J 1 base, with 14 bases left between them. The germline gives CDR1 LNHDA, CDR2 SQIVND (reference sequence). The V and J genes are TRBV19 and TRBJ1-1, with D possibly TRBD1 on 5 matching bases. This sequence originates from a human donor with melanoma. The specimen comprised CD8+ T cells sorted from blood (inferred from file names), sampled from a patient given nivolumab and ipilimumab in sequence. This chain's CDR3 is CASLARGTNTEAFF. The CDR3 nucleotides are TGTGCCAGTCTAGCGAGGGGCACGAACACTGAAGCTTTCTTT.